This is a list of T cell receptor beta chains from one sample in a study of T cell responses to AZD1222 COVID-19 vaccine. Method: immunoSEQ multiplex PCR; TCRdb's copy keeps in-frame clones and lacks some. The sample carries roughly 100,000 clones, 90% recorded once. The sequences come from peripheral blood, collected 28 days after the second AZD1222 dose. Receptors originate from an adult who received the AZD1222 COVID-19 vaccine. Each CDR3 is given with its conserved first and last residue. The order of the fields is V gene, D gene, J gene, clone size, CDR3 DNA, CDR3 protein. A D gene is named only where the DNA matches it firmly. Clone size is given for some rows only: seen once, a few or many times, or a class if the clone is expanded.

TRBV6-5	.	TRBJ1-6	.	TGTGCCAGCAGCACAGGGATCTCACCCCTCCACTTT	CASSTGISPLHF
TRBV6-5	.	TRBJ2-7	.	TGTGCCAGCAGTTACTCGGGGCAGGGAACCTACGAGCAGTACTTC	CASSYSGQGTYEQYF
TRBV14	.	TRBJ2-3	.	TGTGCCAGCAGCCAAGATATGTGGAGACGGAGCACAGATACGCAGTATTTT	CASSQDMWRRSTDTQYF
TRBV7-2	TRBD1	TRBJ1-6	.	TGTGCCAGCAGCTTTACAGGGGGCTCTTCCTATAATTCACCCCTCCACTTT	CASSFTGGSSYNSPLHF
TRBV5-1	TRBD2	TRBJ2-2	.	TGCGCCAGCAGCTTCTTGGGAGGGAAGACCGGGGAGCTGTTTTTT	CASSFLGGKTGELFF
TRBV3-1/TRBV3-2	TRBD1	TRBJ1-2	.	TGTGCCAGCAGCCAAGAAAGTACAGGGGGCTTAGGCTACACCTTC	CASSQESTGGLGYTF
TRBV11-2	.	TRBJ2-3	.	TGTGCCAGCAGCTTAGAACCGAGCACAGATACGCAGTATTTT	CASSLEPSTDTQYF
TRBV7-2	.	TRBJ2-1	few	TGTGCCAGCAGCTTTGACCTCACCTCACGACGTTGGGATGAGCAGTTCTTC	CASSFDLTSRRWDEQFF
TRBV12-3/TRBV12-4	.	TRBJ1-1	.	TGTGCCACCCGGTGGGGTACTGAAGCTTTCTTT	CATRWGTEAFF
TRBV21-1	.	TRBJ2-7	few	TGTGCCAGCAGCCTCAGCGTGGGACAGTGGTACGAGCAGTACTTC	CASSLSVGQWYEQYF
TRBV23-1	.	TRBJ1-4	.	TGCGCCAGCCGACCTTTTCGGCCGATCGATGAAAAACTGTTTTTT	CASRPFRPIDEKLFF
TRBV30	TRBD1	TRBJ2-2	.	TGTGCCTGGAGAGGGACAGTCAACACCGGGGAGCTGTTTTTT	CAWRGTVNTGELFF
TRBV27	.	TRBJ1-5	once	TGTGCCTCCGCCCGGGGAGACAGCCAAAATCAGCCCCAGCATTTT	CASARGDSQNQPQHF
TRBV5-1	TRBD1	TRBJ1-5	.	TGCGCCAGCAGCTTGGAAGGGACAGGGCCCAATCAGCCCCAGCATTTT	CASSLEGTGPNQPQHF
TRBV18	TRBD1	TRBJ1-1	.	TGTGCCAGCTCACCACCCTCAGGGGGCACTGAAGCTTTCTTT	CASSPPSGGTEAFF
TRBV7-9	TRBD2	TRBJ2-1	.	TGTGCCAGCAGCTTAGCTCCGGGGGGGGCTGAGCAGTTCTTC	CASSLAPGGAEQFF
TRBV10-3	.	TRBJ1-3	.	TGTGCCATCAGTGAGGGGGGAAACACCATATATTTT	CAISEGGNTIYF
TRBV18	.	TRBJ2-5	.	TGTGCCAGCTCCGGATTGGAGGGGGAGACCCAGTACTTC	CASSGLEGETQYF
TRBV2	.	TRBJ1-5	.	TGTGCCAGCAGTGAATATGGAGGAACGGCCTTCAATCAGCCCCAGCATTTT	CASSEYGGTAFNQPQHF
TRBV27	TRBD1	TRBJ2-5	.	TGTGCCAGCAGCTCGGGGACAGGAGGCGAGACCCAGTACTTC	CASSSGTGGETQYF
TRBV6-5	.	TRBJ1-5	.	TGTGCCACCGTCGACACCGGGCGGGATCAGCCCCAGCATTTT	CATVDTGRDQPQHF
TRBV27	.	TRBJ1-1	.	TGTGCCAGCAGCAAACAAGGAGCCACTGAAGCTTTCTTT	CASSKQGATEAFF